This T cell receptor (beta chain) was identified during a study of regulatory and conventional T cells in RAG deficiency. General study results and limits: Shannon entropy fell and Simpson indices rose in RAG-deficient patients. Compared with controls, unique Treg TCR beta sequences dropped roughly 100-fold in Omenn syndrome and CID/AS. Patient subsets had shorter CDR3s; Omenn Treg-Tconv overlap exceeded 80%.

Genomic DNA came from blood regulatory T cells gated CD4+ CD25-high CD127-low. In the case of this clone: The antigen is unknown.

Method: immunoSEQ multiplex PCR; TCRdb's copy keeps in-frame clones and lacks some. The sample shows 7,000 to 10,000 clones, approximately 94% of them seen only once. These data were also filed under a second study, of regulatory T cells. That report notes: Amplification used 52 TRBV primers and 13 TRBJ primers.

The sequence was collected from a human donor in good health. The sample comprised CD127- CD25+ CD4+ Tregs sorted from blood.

CDR3 residues: CASSSPGQTTYEQYF. In DNA form, the CDR3 reads TGTGCCAGCAGTTCTCCCGGGCAGACTACCTACGAGCAGTACTTC. V and J are TRBV7-8 and TRBJ2-7; weak D call: TRBD2 (5 bases). Trimming cost V 6 bases and J 2 bases, with 17 bases left between them. The germline V gene encodes CDR1 SGHVS and CDR2 FQNEAQ. This CDR3 spans 15 amino acids.